This T cell receptor beta chain comes out of a study of blood T cell repertoires in COVID-19. Whole-study context: The United States, Italy and Spain provided the acute and convalescent COVID-19 samples. In each case, the material was cDNA or gDNA derived from T cells, B-cell-depleted T cells, or PBMCs.

This clone was observed once. V shed 1 base and J shed 3 bases, with 13 bases lying between them. This CDR3 is 15 amino acids long. Germline V gene data show CDR1 as SGHVS and CDR2 as FNYEAQ. Followed over time, Seattle patients had been enrolled while infection was active. Data came from immunoSEQ multiplex PCR; TCRdb stores just in-frame clones and leaves some out. The top ten clones hold approximately 2.3% of a sample with some 73,000 clones, over 60% of them seen once. V usage is TRBV7-6 and J usage is TRBJ2-7; possible D gene TRBD2, 5 bases. The material sequenced was peripheral blood. The sequence came from a man between 65 and 79 years old with COVID-19, enrolled during active disease. The CDR3 coding sequence is TGTGCCAGCAGCTTAGGTGAGGGTCCTTTCTACGAGCAGTACTTC. Its translation: CASSLGEGPFYEQYF.